One and the same sample provided the 5 T cell receptor beta chains below, sequenced in a study of blood T cells in healthy people across ages. Then a second PCR, running about 6 to 12 cycles, was carried out with a sample-barcoded 5' primer and a J-beta primer mix. MiXCR was run by TCRdb on the 5' RACE reads, yielding one entry per CDR3 protein. The sample has roughly 1.7 million distinct CDR3 sequences; roughly 32% are singletons. The sample comprised blood. These receptors all stem from a woman under 40 in good health.

The table lists this clonotype with a few counts. One junction end does not reproduce the germline sequence, and a read error may be involved. V and J are TRBV27 and TRBJ2-1; 7 bases are shared with TRBD2. The CDR3 runs to 14 residues. In germline, CDR1 is MNHEY, CDR2 SMNVEV (reference sequence). The CDR3 protein is CAGSLSWGGNEQFF. CDR3 DNA sequence: TGTGCCGGCAGTTTATCTTGGGGGGGCAATGAGCAGTTCTTC.

This clonotype was picked up many times. The chain uses TRBV5-8 and TRBJ2-1; 10 bases map to TRBD2. The CDR3 consists of 15 residues. V dropped 1 base and J dropped 5; count of bases not matched to a gene: 3. Per the germline V gene, CDR1 is SGHTS and CDR2 is YDEGEE. The CDR3 loop reads CASSLRLAGDNEQFF. The CDR3 coding sequence is TGTGCCAGCAGCTTGAGGCTAGCGGGAGACAATGAGCAGTTCTTC.

This rearrangement joins TRBV6-1 to TRBJ1-1; no clear D. The CDR3 consists of 12 residues. Trimming removed 0 bases at V and 11 bases at J, with 10 bases between. Germline V CDR1 and CDR2: MNHNS, SASEGT. The CDR3 protein is CASSEARNAAFF. In DNA, the CDR3 is TGTGCCAGCAGTGAAGCGCGGAACGCGGCTTTCTTT.

This chain connects TRBV13 to TRBJ1-2; weak D call: TRBD1 (6 bases). Germline CDR1 and CDR2: PRHDT and FYEKMQ (reference sequence). The CDR3 runs to 15 residues. Between the trimmed V and J ends, which lost 5 bases and 6 bases, there was a span of 19 bases. CDR3 sequence: CASSAGTGLEDGYTF. Here the CDR3 DNA reads TGTGCCAGCAGCGCCGGAACAGGGCTTGAGGATGGCTACACCTTC.

This chain links TRBV7-9 with TRBJ2-1, with D perhaps TRBD1 (6 bases). Deletions cut 5 bases from V and 3 bases from J, with 17 bases between. This CDR3 is 16 amino acids long. The germline CDR1 and CDR2 sequences are SEHNR and FQNEAQ (reference sequence). The CDR3 coding sequence is TGTGCCAGCAGCCCCGGGGTGGCAGGGGACTACAATGAGCAGTTCTTC. It translates to CASSPGVAGDYNEQFF. Full variable domain (missing parts from reference TRBV7-9 and TRBJ2-1): DTGVSQNPRHKITKRGQNVTFRCDPISEHNRLYWYRQTLGQGPEFLTYFQNEAQLEKSRLLSDRFSAERPKGSFSTLEIQRTEQGDSAMYLCASSPGVAGDYNEQFFGPGTRLTVL.